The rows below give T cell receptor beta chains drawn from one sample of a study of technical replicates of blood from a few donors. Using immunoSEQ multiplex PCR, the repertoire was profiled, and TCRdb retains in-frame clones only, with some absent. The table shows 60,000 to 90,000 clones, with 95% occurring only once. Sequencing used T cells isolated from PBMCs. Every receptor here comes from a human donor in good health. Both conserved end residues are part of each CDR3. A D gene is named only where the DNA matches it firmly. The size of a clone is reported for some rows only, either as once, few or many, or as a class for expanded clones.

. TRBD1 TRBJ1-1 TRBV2 TGTGCCGGTACAGGGGCCCTGAACACTGAAGCTTTCTTT CAGTGALNTEAFF
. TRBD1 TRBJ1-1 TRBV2 TGTGCCCGGGGAGGACAGGGGCGAGTGAACACTGAAGCTTTCTTT CARGGQGRVNTEAFF
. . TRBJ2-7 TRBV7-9 TGTGCCAGCAGCTTACCCCTGTCGCGGGAGCAGTACTTC CASSLPLSREQYF
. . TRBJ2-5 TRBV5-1 TGCGCCAGCAGCTTCGCCGGGAACGCACAAGAGACCCAGTACTTC CASSFAGNAQETQYF
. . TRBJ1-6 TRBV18 TGTGCCAGCTCACCCCTATCAAGGGGAGGTAATTCACCCCTCCACTTT CASSPLSRGGNSPLHF
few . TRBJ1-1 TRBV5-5 TGCGAGGATCGGAACACTGAAGCTTTCTTT CEDRNTEAFF
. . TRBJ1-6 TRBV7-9 TGTGCCAGCAGCTTAGTCGGCCGGGCCCTCCACTTT CASSLVGRALHF
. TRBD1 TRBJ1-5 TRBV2 TGTGCCAGCAGGGGGGACAGGGGCCATCAGCCCCAGCATTTT CASRGDRGHQPQHF
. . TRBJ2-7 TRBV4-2 TGTGCCAGCAGCCAAGACCCCACTAGGGAGCAGTACTTC CASSQDPTREQYF
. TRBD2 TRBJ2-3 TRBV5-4 TGTGCCAGCAGCTTCCTAGCGGGAGGTTCGACAGATACGCAGTATTTT CASSFLAGGSTDTQYF
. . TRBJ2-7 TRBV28 TGTGCCAGCAGTTTATGGGTGAACCCTAATACCTACGAGCAGTACTTC CASSLWVNPNTYEQYF
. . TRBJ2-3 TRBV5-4 TGTGCCAGCAGCCCTGACTTGACAGCTAGCACAGATACGCAGTATTTT CASSPDLTASTDTQYF
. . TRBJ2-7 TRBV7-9 TGTGCCAGCAGCTCGGGTAACAGGGCCTACGAGCAGTACTTC CASSSGNRAYEQYF
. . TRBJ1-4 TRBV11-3 TGTGCCAGCAGCTCGCAACCGGGGGAAAAACTGTTTTTT CASSSQPGEKLFF
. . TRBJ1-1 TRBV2 TGTGCCAGCAGCCTCCCGGTCACTGAAGCTTTCTTT CASSLPVTEAFF
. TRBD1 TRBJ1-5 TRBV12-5 TGTGCTAGTGGTGGAGATGGGACAGCTCGGATTTTTCAACTGGGGCCCCAGCATTTT CASGGDGTARIFQLGPQHF